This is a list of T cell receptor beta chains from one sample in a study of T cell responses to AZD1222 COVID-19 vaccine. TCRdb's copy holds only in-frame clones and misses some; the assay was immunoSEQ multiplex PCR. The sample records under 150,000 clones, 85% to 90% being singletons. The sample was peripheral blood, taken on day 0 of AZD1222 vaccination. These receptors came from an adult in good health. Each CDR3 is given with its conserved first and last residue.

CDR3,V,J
CASSLLQGSSYNSPLHF,TRBV27,TRBJ1-6
CASSTPGGSETQYF,TRBV6-2/TRBV6-3,TRBJ2-5
CASRLRELGGNTIYF,TRBV2,TRBJ1-3
CASLGLASTGELFF,TRBV6-5,TRBJ2-2
CASSLSGLAGSYEQYF,TRBV7-2,TRBJ2-7
CATFEGHANTGELFF,TRBV19,TRBJ2-2
CASSQGTGNQPQHF,TRBV3-1/TRBV3-2,TRBJ1-5
CASTPRAGEQFF,TRBV2,TRBJ2-1
CASSPGTSGPSYEQYF,TRBV3-1/TRBV3-2,TRBJ2-7
CASSLRYGTGELFF,TRBV7-2,TRBJ2-2
CASSYRADTQYF,TRBV11-1,TRBJ2-3
CASSSVLAGVYNEQFF,TRBV7-8,TRBJ2-1
CASSSGTGGISYGYTF,TRBV5-4,TRBJ1-2
CASSQRQPQHF,TRBV21-1,TRBJ1-5
CASRATGGTEAFF,TRBV7-9,TRBJ1-1
CASSLWGRGSYEQYF,TRBV5-8,TRBJ2-7
CASSVSFVGSNQPQHF,TRBV6-1,TRBJ1-5
CASSHDAETQYF,TRBV3-1/TRBV3-2,TRBJ2-5
CASDGTSGIKETQYF,TRBV2,TRBJ2-5
CASSAPGPEDSGANVLTF,TRBV7-9,TRBJ2-6
CASSLTVSGSDTQYF,TRBV7-7,TRBJ2-3
CASSPEGGSGNTIYF,TRBV7-9,TRBJ1-3
CASSHGTGVGVADTQYF,TRBV7-3,TRBJ2-3
CASSLRGPNYGYTF,TRBV27,TRBJ1-2
CAWSEAFISGRAGETQYF,TRBV30,TRBJ2-5
CASSYSFGNTGELFF,TRBV6-5,TRBJ2-2
CASSYSTGNGETQYF,TRBV6-5,TRBJ2-5
CSAGTGSAVNYGYTF,TRBV29-1,TRBJ1-2
CASSPLDRDYHEQYF,TRBV6-5,TRBJ2-7
CAWSVRWGTSSGNTIYF,TRBV30,TRBJ1-3
CAIRGQAGTEAFF,TRBV10-3,TRBJ1-1
CASTDTGELFF,TRBV19,TRBJ2-2
CASSSRTRGDTQYF,TRBV11-3,TRBJ2-3
CASSLAGRSGGFF,TRBV5-1,TRBJ2-1
CSAPGLYGYTF,TRBV20-1,TRBJ1-2